This T cell receptor beta chain was documented in a study of T-cell memory formation after mild COVID-19. The wider study: Largely donor-specific TCR clusters were found. Findings of the study overall: Contracting clones from day 15 to 85 showed balanced CD4/CD8; later expanders favored CD4+.

A word on this clonotype: Its specificity is not known.

V lost 6 bases and J lost 8, with 15 bases in between. The CDR3 is made up of 13 amino acids. Germline V CDR1 and CDR2: SGDLS, YYNGEE. TCRdb independently ran MiXCR on the 5' RACE reads; one entry per CDR3 protein. The sample contains about 84,000 distinct CDR3 sequences, 14% of which appear only once. The chain recombines TRBV9 with TRBJ2-1, with D hard to call. Sequenced sample: PBMCs or a T cell subset sorted from them (not recorded which). This receptor was identified in an adult woman who had mild COVID-19 (a few samples of this study predate the infection). Cell type and time point are not known. CDR3 DNA: TGTGCCAGCACTCGGAACCTCCTGGATGAGCAGTTCTTC. It yields the protein CASTRNLLDEQFF.